The 10 T cell receptor beta chains given below trace back to one sample, sequenced in a study of regulatory T cells in long-lasting Graves disease (TCRdb year 2021). The library was generated by multiplex PCR. Sequencing instrument: Illumina HiSeq 4000. iRepertoire HTBI primers and Arm-PCR amplification of CDR3 regions were used to construct TCR beta libraries. Using fastp at Q25 and MiXCR, TCRdb reprocessed the public reads and kept productive beta chains. Records with the same CDR3 protein are collapsed into one entry carrying the most frequent genes and DNA. The sample contains a few hundred thousand distinct CDR3 sequences, roughly 23% of them found a single time. Approximately 27% of the sample belongs to the ten largest clones. The sample's time point label is to be understood as: persistent/refractory GD, antithyroid drugs over 5 years with positive TRAb. RNA was extracted from PBMCs in TRIzol for both TCR sequencing and RNA sequencing.

The sequencing here drew on peripheral blood mononuclear cells (PBMCs), taken when the disease was refractory, from a patient treated with antithyroid drugs. The receptors originated from a woman aged 40 to 50 with Graves disease. Donor details come from another sample of the same person, matched by shared clones.

This clonotype was seen more than once but under ten times. A much larger clonotype is one base distant, so this may be a read error. The V and J genes are TRBV28 and TRBJ1-2, with D uncertain. Per germline, CDR1 MDHEN and CDR2 SYDVKM. The V and J ends lost 3 bases and 11 bases respectively, with 10 bases between them. The CDR3 covers 11 residues. The CDR3 bases are TGTGCCAGCAGTTTGGGTAGGGCTTACACCTTC. This translates into CASSLGRAYTF.

This clonotype was recorded many times. This sequence joins TRBV10-3 and TRBJ2-5; a weak D match, TRBD1 (6 bases). V shed 3 bases and J shed 0 bases, with 11 bases lying between them. Germline values: CDR1 ENHRY, CDR2 SYGVKD. CDR3 length: 15 amino acids. CDR3 nucleotide sequence: TGTGCCATCAGTGATCCAGGGGCGTACCAAGAGACCCAGTACTTC. This gives the protein CAISDPGAYQETQYF.

The V call is TRBV7-9, the J call TRBJ2-7, with unresolved D. Per the germline V gene, CDR1 is SEHNR and CDR2 is FQNEAQ (reference sequence). The CDR3 loop spans 11 amino acids. V lost 1 base to trimming and J lost 8 bases, with 6 bases between them. The CDR3 loop reads CASSLDSKQYF. In DNA, the CDR3 is TGTGCCAGCAGCTTAGATTCTAAGCAGTACTTC.

Points on this clonotype: A much larger clone lies a single base off, so this may be a read error. The missing conserved phenylalanine or tryptophan at the end of this CDR3 makes a read error likely. The DNA of the CDR3 is TGTGCCAGCAGAGGGACTAGCGGGAGGGTGGACGAGCAGTACCTC. Translation: CASRGTSGRVDEQYL. This chain joins TRBV2 and TRBJ2-7, with 16 bases that match TRBD2. V trimming: 6 bases; J trimming: 5 bases; junction bases outside the gene matches: 4. CDR3 length: 15 residues. Germline V gives CDR1 SNHLY, CDR2 FYNNEI.

This clonotype is a singleton in its sample. CDR3 coding DNA: TGCGCCAGCAGCGAGGAGGGACTTCTGCAGTTCTTC. Its protein product is CASSEEGLLQFF. The chain recombines TRBV5-1 with TRBJ2-1; a weak D match, TRBD2 (6 bases). V dropped 4 bases and J dropped 12 bases, with 14 bases sitting between them. The V gene's germline CDR1 is SGHRS and CDR2 YFSETQ. CDR3 length: 12 amino acids.

This clonotype was seen at least ten times. This chain joins TRBV11-2 and TRBJ1-1, with unresolved D. CDR1 SGHAT and CDR2 FQNNGV come from the germline V gene. The CDR3 has 17 residues. V was trimmed by 5 bases and J by 1 base, leaving 20 bases between them. CDR3: CASSPRALAGANTEAFF. CDR3 DNA: TGTGCCAGCAGCCCCCGGGCCCTAGCAGGAGCGAACACTGAAGCTTTCTTT.

The CDR3 here is CASSLSKGPRRSTIYF. The CDR3 region has the DNA TGTGCCAGCAGCTTGTCAAAAGGTCCGAGGCGAAGCACCATATATTTT. The chain has TRBV5-6 and TRBJ1-3; D not certain. V dropped 1 base and J dropped 9 bases, with 20 bases sitting between them. There are 16 residues in the CDR3. From germline, CDR1 is SGHDT and CDR2 YYEEEE. Complete variable domain (other parts from reference TRBV5-6 and TRBJ1-3): DAGVTQSPTHLIKTRGQQVTLRCSPKSGHDTVSWYQQALGQGPQFIFQYYEEEERQRGNFPDRFSGHQFPNYSSELNVNALLLGDSALYLCASSLSKGPRRSTIYFGEGSWLTVV.

This rearrangement joins TRBV12-5 to TRBJ1-6; D is unresolved. CDR3 size: 12 residues. CDR1 and CDR2 from the germline V gene are LGHNT and FRNRAP. The V gene lost 3 bases and the J gene lost 14 bases, with 11 bases spanning the gap. The CDR3 sequence is CASGFHPATLHF. The CDR3 bases are TGTGCTAGTGGTTTTCACCCGGCCACCCTCCACTTT.

This clonotype appeared many times. V and J are TRBV6-1 and TRBJ2-5; the D is unclear. From germline, CDR1 is MNHNS and CDR2 SASEGT. V lost 6 bases to trimming and J lost 2 bases, with 10 bases between them. The CDR3 covers 13 residues. DNA for the CDR3: TGTGCCAGCAGGGAGAAAGGGCAAGAGACCCAGTACTTC. Protein sequence: CASREKGQETQYF.

The genes are TRBV12-3 or TRBV12-4 and TRBJ2-3; TRBD2 is a possible D gene (5 bases). The CDR3 sequence is 11 residues long. The V gene lost 8 bases and the J gene lost 4 bases, with 7 bases spanning the gap. CDR3 sequence reads: CASGSSDTQYF. In nucleotides, the CDR3 is TGTGCCAGCGGGAGCTCAGATACGCAGTATTTT.